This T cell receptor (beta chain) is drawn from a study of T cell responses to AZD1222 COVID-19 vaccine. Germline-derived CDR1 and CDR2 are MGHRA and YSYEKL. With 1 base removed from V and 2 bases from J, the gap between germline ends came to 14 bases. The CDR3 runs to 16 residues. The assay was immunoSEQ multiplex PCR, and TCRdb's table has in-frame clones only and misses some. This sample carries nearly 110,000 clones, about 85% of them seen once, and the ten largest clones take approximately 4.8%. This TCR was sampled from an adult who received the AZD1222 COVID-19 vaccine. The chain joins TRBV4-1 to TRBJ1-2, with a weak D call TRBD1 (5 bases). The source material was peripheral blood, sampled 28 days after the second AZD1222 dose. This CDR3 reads CASSQAQGTGNYGYTF. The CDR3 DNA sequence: TGCGCCAGCAGCCAAGCCCAGGGCACGGGGAACTATGGCTACACCTTC.